This TCR beta chain was captured by sequencing in a study of CD8+CD57+ T cells in acquired aplastic anemia. Overall study context: The sorted CD4+ and CD8+ cells yielded an average around 3.2 ug of DNA. In CD4+ cells, healthy donors produced an average of around 11 million reads.

Study results and limitations: The number of CD8+ CDR3 sequences shared by patients and controls was roughly 31. Researchers reported that CD8+ Simpson's diversity was not significantly different in patients versus controls.

Researchers used genomic DNA as the template to profile TCR beta VDJ and CDR3. TCRdb itself ran the reads through MiXCR, one entry per CDR3 protein. The sample lists approximately 200,000 distinct CDR3 sequences, about 59% occurring once. Per the germline V gene, CDR1 is LNHDA and CDR2 is SQIVND (reference sequence). This CDR3 spans 13 amino acids. V was pared by 4 bases and J by 0 bases, with 6 bases between. A note on this clonotype: No antigen is known for it.

Sample: sorted CD4+, CD8+, or CD8+CD57+ T cells (not recorded which) from PBMCs. The rearrangement uses TRBV19 and TRBJ1-1; D is uncertain. The clonotype comes from a human donor in good health. The CDR3 protein is CASSNSLNTEAFF. The CDR3 DNA reads as TGTGCCAGTAGTAACTCTTTGAACACTGAAGCTTTCTTT.